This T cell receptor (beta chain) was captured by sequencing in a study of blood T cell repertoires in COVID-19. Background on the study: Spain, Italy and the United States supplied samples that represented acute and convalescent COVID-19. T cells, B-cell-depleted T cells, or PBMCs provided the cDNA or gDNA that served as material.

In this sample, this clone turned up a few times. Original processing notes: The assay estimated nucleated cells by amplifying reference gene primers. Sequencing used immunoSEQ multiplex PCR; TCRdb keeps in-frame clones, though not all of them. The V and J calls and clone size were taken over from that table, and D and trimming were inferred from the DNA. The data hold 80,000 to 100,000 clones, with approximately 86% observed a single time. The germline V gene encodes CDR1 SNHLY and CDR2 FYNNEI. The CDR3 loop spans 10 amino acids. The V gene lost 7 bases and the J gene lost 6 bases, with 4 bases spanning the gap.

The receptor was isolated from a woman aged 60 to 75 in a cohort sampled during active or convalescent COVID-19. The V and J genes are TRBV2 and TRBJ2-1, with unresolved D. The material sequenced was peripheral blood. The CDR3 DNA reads TGTGCCAGCATCGGCAATGAGCAGTTCTTC. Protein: CASIGNEQFF.